The rows below give T cell receptor beta chains drawn from one sample of a study of CD8 T cells in ankylosing spondylitis. From the 5' RACE reads, TCRdb called clonotypes with MiXCR, one entry per CDR3 protein. The data contain roughly 150,000 distinct CDR3 sequences, roughly 31% of them singletons. Material for sequencing was synovial fluid, either unsorted or a sorted T cell fraction (not recorded which). Receptor source: a male donor with ankylosing spondylitis. Each CDR3 is given with its conserved first and last residue. The D gene is left open where the match is weak. Clone size is stated in some rows and not others, as once, few, many or a class when expanded.

D gene	V gene	CDR3 length	J gene	clone size	CDR3 protein	CDR3 DNA
.	TRBV19	15	TRBJ1-1	.	CASSIDTGMNTEAFF	TGTGCCAGTAGTATAGATACAGGTATGAACACTGAAGCTTTCTTT
.	TRBV4-1	15	TRBJ1-2	.	CASSQDRNSNYGYTF	TGCGCCAGCAGCCAAGATCGGAACAGTAACTATGGCTACACCTTC
.	TRBV20-1	11	TRBJ2-1	many	CSARADNEQFF	TGCAGTGCTAGAGCCGACAATGAGCAGTTCTTC
.	TRBV7-2	12	TRBJ2-5	.	CASSLTEETQYF	TGTGCCAGCAGCTTGACAGAAGAGACCCAGTACTTC
TRBD2	TRBV19	17	TRBJ2-1	few	CASSIGWRGSSYNEQFF	TGTGCCAGTAGTATAGGCTGGCGGGGGAGCTCCTACAATGAGCAGTTCTTC
.	TRBV20-1	18	TRBJ2-1	few	CSARTANGRGGPYNEQFF	TGCAGTGCTAGAACCGCCAACGGGCGCGGAGGACCCTACAATGAGCAGTTCTTC
.	TRBV5-1	14	TRBJ2-7	.	CASSLVQASYEQYF	TGCGCCAGCAGCTTGGTCCAGGCGTCCTACGAGCAGTACTTC
.	TRBV6-2/TRBV6-3	13	TRBJ2-2	.	CASRGPGTGELFF	TGTGCCAGCAGGGGGCCGGGAACCGGGGAGCTGTTTTTT
.	TRBV12-3/TRBV12-4	13	TRBJ1-1	.	CASSFSMNTEAFF	TGTGCCAGCAGTTTTAGCATGAACACTGAAGCTTTCTTT
.	TRBV21-1	14	TRBJ2-7	few	CASSRGREGYEQYF	TGTGCCAGCAGCAGGGGCAGGGAAGGCTACGAGCAGTACTTC
TRBD2	TRBV12-3/TRBV12-4	14	TRBJ2-2	.	CASRREVPTGELFF	TGTGCCAGCAGGCGGGAGGTTCCCACCGGGGAGCTGTTTTTT
.	TRBV11-2	15	TRBJ2-2	.	CASSLGRTEAGELFF	TGTGCCAGCAGCCTGGGACGCACGGAAGCCGGGGAGCTGTTTTTT
TRBD1	TRBV2	16	TRBJ1-1	few	CASSRGAGTGSAEAFF	TGTGCCAGCAGTAGAGGCGCAGGGACAGGGAGCGCTGAAGCTTTCTTT
TRBD1	TRBV28	15	TRBJ1-2	few	CASSLLTGKRYGYTF	TGTGCCAGCAGTTTACTGACAGGGAAGAGATATGGCTACACCTTC
.	TRBV19	13	TRBJ1-2	.	CASSPMGRFGYTF	TGTGCCAGTAGTCCGATGGGACGGTTCGGCTACACCTTC
TRBD2	TRBV11-2	15	TRBJ2-1	few	CASNGGTSGYNEQFF	TGTGCCAGTAACGGGGGGACTAGCGGTTACAATGAGCAGTTCTTC
.	TRBV7-2	13	TRBJ2-7	.	CASSLEDYYEQYF	TGTGCCAGCAGCTTAGAGGACTACTACGAGCAGTACTTC
.	TRBV5-5	17	TRBJ1-5	few	CASSPRGIDGGNQPQHF	TGTGCCAGCAGCCCCCGAGGAATAGATGGCGGCAATCAGCCCCAGCATTTT
.	TRBV11-2	16	TRBJ1-2	.	CASSLGRNTRAGGYTF	TGTGCCAGCAGCTTAGGCAGGAACACCCGGGCAGGTGGCTACACCTTC
TRBD1	TRBV14	17	TRBJ1-1	many	CASSQAGQGIGYTEAFF	TGTGCCAGCAGCCAAGCGGGACAGGGGATTGGGTACACTGAAGCTTTCTTT
.	TRBV28	11	TRBJ1-3	once	CASSFRNTIYF	TGTGCCAGCAGTTTTAGAAACACCATATATTTT
.	TRBV9	12	TRBJ1-2	.	CASSVAGGGYTF	TGTGCCAGCAGCGTAGCCGGGGGTGGCTACACCTTC
.	TRBV20-1	11	TRBJ2-7	many	CSARGGSEQYF	TGCAGTGCTAGGGGGGGATCCGAGCAGTACTTC
.	TRBV7-9	16	TRBJ1-5	few	CASSLGGGHSNQPQHF	TGTGCCAGCAGCTTAGGGGGGGGCCATAGCAATCAGCCCCAGCATTTT
.	TRBV2	15	TRBJ2-7	.	CASRERQSVASEQYF	TGTGCCAGCCGAGAGCGGCAGTCGGTGGCGTCCGAGCAGTACTTC
.	TRBV7-6	14	TRBJ1-5	few	CASSLLSSNQPQHF	TGTGCCAGCAGCTTATTATCTAGCAATCAGCCCCAGCATTTT
.	TRBV5-1	15	TRBJ2-2	few	CASSSTRINTGELFF	TGCGCCAGCAGCTCCACTAGGATCAATACCGGGGAGCTGTTTTTT
.	TRBV12-3/TRBV12-4	14	TRBJ2-3	few	CASTRDWVVDTQYF	TGTGCCAGCACCCGGGATTGGGTGGTGGATACGCAGTATTTT
.	TRBV18	17	TRBJ2-2	many	CASSPRQAGEGTGELFF	TGTGCCAGCTCACCACGACAGGCGGGAGAAGGCACCGGGGAGCTGTTTTTT
TRBD1	TRBV5-6	13	TRBJ1-2	few	CASSSRDREGYTF	TGTGCCAGCAGCTCCCGGGACAGAGAGGGCTACACCTTC
.	TRBV28	15	TRBJ2-6	.	CASSLGQSGANVLTF	TGTGCCAGCAGTTTGGGGCAGTCTGGGGCCAACGTCCTGACTTTC
TRBD1	TRBV11-2	13	TRBJ2-5	many	CASSRDREETQYF	TGTGCCAGCAGCCGCGACAGGGAAGAGACCCAGTACTTC
.	TRBV11-3	14	TRBJ2-5	few	CASSLGGDQETQYF	TGTGCCAGCAGCTTAGGGGGGGACCAAGAGACCCAGTACTTC
.	TRBV24-1	15	TRBJ2-7	.	CATSDLRWQSYEQYF	TGTGCCACCAGTGATTTGCGGTGGCAGTCATACGAGCAGTACTTC
TRBD1	TRBV12-3/TRBV12-4	14	TRBJ2-7	.	CASSIGQANYEQYF	TGTGCCAGCAGTATAGGACAGGCCAACTACGAGCAGTACTTC
.	TRBV7-2	14	TRBJ1-2	.	CASSLLFRGHGYTF	TGTGCCAGCAGCTTATTATTCAGGGGACATGGCTACACCTTC
.	TRBV3-1	14	TRBJ2-2	.	CASSQGPHTGELFF	TGTGCCAGCAGCCAAGGACCACACACCGGGGAGCTGTTTTTT
.	TRBV4-1	17	TRBJ1-2	once	CASSQGGRTEYNYGYTF	TGCGCCAGCAGCCAAGGGGGCCGGACAGAATATAACTATGGCTACACCTTC
.	TRBV3-1	14	TRBJ1-2	.	CASTRTGANYGYTF	TGTGCCAGCACCCGAACGGGGGCTAACTATGGCTACACCTTC
TRBD1	TRBV7-2	12	TRBJ1-2	few	CASSTTGFGYTF	TGTGCCAGCAGCACGACAGGGTTTGGCTACACCTTC
.	TRBV7-2	15	TRBJ2-5	few	CASSLSSGVQETQYF	TGTGCCAGCAGCTTGAGTTCCGGGGTTCAAGAGACCCAGTACTTC
.	TRBV7-6	14	TRBJ2-1	few	CASSGGTEASEQFF	TGTGCCAGCAGCGGAGGGACGGAGGCTAGTGAGCAGTTCTTC
.	TRBV18	17	TRBJ2-7	many	CASSPNFGVPYSYEQYF	TGTGCCAGCTCACCAAATTTTGGAGTCCCCTACTCCTACGAGCAGTACTTC
.	TRBV12-3/TRBV12-4	19	TRBJ2-1	once	CASSKYDGGFSSSYNEQFF	TGTGCCAGCAGCAAGTACGATGGGGGTTTCTCAAGCTCCTACAATGAGCAGTTCTTC
TRBD2	TRBV24-1	16	TRBJ2-3	few	CATSDYSGASTDTQYF	TGTGCCACCAGTGACTACAGCGGGGCGAGCACAGATACGCAGTATTTT
TRBD2	TRBV20-1	14	TRBJ2-1	.	CSATLAGGLDEQFF	TGCAGTGCCACCCTAGCGGGGGGGTTGGATGAGCAGTTCTTC
TRBD2	TRBV27	16	TRBJ2-7	many	CASSLILGGGQNEQYF	TGTGCCAGCAGTTTAATTCTTGGCGGGGGGCAGAACGAGCAGTACTTC
.	TRBV6-6	13	TRBJ1-1	.	CASSSGSDTEAFF	TGTGCCAGCAGTTCAGGGAGTGACACTGAAGCTTTCTTT